These 23 T cell receptor beta chains originate from one sample sequenced in a study of blood T cells in healthy people across ages. It was with a sample-barcoded 5' primer and a J-beta primer mix that a second PCR of roughly 7 to 12 cycles was run. TCRdb fed the 5' RACE reads into MiXCR, producing one record per CDR3 protein. The sample carries around 500,000 distinct CDR3 sequences, around 50% recorded once. Sequenced material: blood. Source of these receptors: a man aged 80 or over in good health.

The chain couples TRBV6-6 to TRBJ1-4; 7 bases agree with TRBD1. The ends lost 3 bases at V and 10 bases at J; junction bases unmatched: 8. This CDR3 has 14 amino acids. The germline V gene encodes CDR1 MNHNY and CDR2 SVGAGI (reference sequence). CDR3 amino acids: CASSYATGRGKLFF. As DNA, the CDR3 is TGTGCCAGCAGTTATGCGACAGGGAGGGGAAAACTGTTTTTT.

This clonotype appeared a few times. The chain is built from TRBV2 and TRBJ2-1, with D maybe TRBD1 (5 bases). Between the trimmed V and J ends, which lost 5 bases and 8 bases, there was a span of 16 bases. CDR1 is SNHLY, CDR2 FYNNEI, per germline. The CDR3 extends over 14 amino acids. The CDR3 DNA is TGTGCCAGCAGTTTCAGGGATGTTCGTGATGAGCAGTTCTTC. It encodes CASSFRDVRDEQFF.

The V call is TRBV9, the J call TRBJ1-4, with 9 bases that match TRBD1. Germline V gene sequence: CDR1 SGDLS, CDR2 YYNGEE. The length of the CDR3 is 16 residues. The V gene end was trimmed by 3 bases and the J gene end by 0 bases; junction bases not matched to a gene: 3. In DNA form, the CDR3 reads TGTGCCAGCAGCGGGACAGGGGATGCAACTAATGAAAAACTGTTTTTT. Protein: CASSGTGDATNEKLFF. The whole variable domain, remainder taken from reference TRBV9 and TRBJ1-4, is DSGVTQTPKHLITATGQRVTLRCSPRSGDLSVYWYQQSLDQGLQFLIQYYNGEERAKGNILERFSAQQFPDLHSELNLSSLELGDSALYFCASSGTGDATNEKLFFGSGTQLSVL.

The V call is TRBV3-1, the J call TRBJ2-3; no clear D. This CDR3 spans 16 amino acids. Germline V CDR1 and CDR2: LGHDT, YNNKEL (reference sequence). The V and J ends lost 1 base and 0 bases respectively, with 11 bases between them. DNA for the CDR3: TGTGCCAGCAGCCAAGGATCGAACCCCAGCACAGATACGCAGTATTTT. It translates to CASSQGSNPSTDTQYF.

This clonotype was counted at least ten times. The chain carries TRBV6-5 and TRBJ1-2, with 9 bases lining up with TRBD1. V lost 5 bases, J lost 4 bases, and 8 bases stayed unmatched. The CDR3 is 15 amino acids. The germline V gene has CDR1 MNHEY and CDR2 SVGAGI. In DNA, the CDR3 is TGTGCCAGCAGTGCGACCGGGACAGGGACCTATGGCTACACCTTC. Its protein is CASSATGTGTYGYTF.

V is TRBV29-1 and J is TRBJ1-1, with unresolved D. CDR1 and CDR2 from the germline V gene are SQVTM and ANQGSEA. V shed 2 bases and J shed 2 bases, with 12 bases lying between them. This CDR3 is 14 amino acids long. The CDR3 sequence is CSVERRNFNTEAFF. Written as DNA, the CDR3 is TGCAGCGTTGAACGTCGGAACTTCAACACTGAAGCTTTCTTT.

This chain uses TRBV2 with TRBJ2-4; weak D call: TRBD2 (5 bases). Deletions cut 6 bases from V and 0 bases from J, with 15 bases between. The CDR3 spans 16 residues. CDR1 is SNHLY, CDR2 FYNNEI, per germline. CDR3 in amino acids: CASSAPAGVAKNIQYF. The CDR3 DNA reads as TGTGCCAGCAGCGCTCCCGCCGGGGTAGCCAAAAACATTCAGTACTTC.

Here the CDR3 reads CASSLAPGTARHSYEQYF. Written as DNA, the CDR3 is TGTGCCAGCAGCTTAGCCCCTGGGACAGCCCGTCACTCCTACGAGCAGTACTTC. The V gene is TRBV7-6, the J gene TRBJ2-7; 7 bases fit TRBD1. CDR3 length: 18 amino acids. Germline V lookup: CDR1 SGHVS, CDR2 FNYEAQ. V dropped 0 bases and J dropped 0; count of bases not matched to a gene: 11.

The J gene is TRBJ2-1, the V gene TRBV11-2, with 13 bases aligning to TRBD2. From germline, CDR1 is SGHAT and CDR2 FQNNGV. The CDR3 covers 16 residues. V was pared by 4 bases and J by 4 bases, with 4 bases of the junction left unmatched. The CDR3 DNA sequence: TGTGCCAGCAGCTCCGGGACTAGCGGGACATACAATGAGCAGTTCTTC. Translation gives CASSSGTSGTYNEQFF.

The V call is TRBV6-6, the J call TRBJ1-2, with no clear D. V gave up 2 bases and J gave up 3 bases, with 10 bases separating them. Germline V gene lookup returns CDR1 MNHNY and CDR2 SVGAGI (reference sequence). CDR3 size: 14 residues. This CDR3 is CASSYRDVYYGYTF. CDR3 DNA sequence: TGTGCCAGCAGTTACAGGGATGTATACTATGGCTACACCTTC.

The genes are TRBV12-3 or TRBV12-4 and TRBJ1-5; D may be TRBD1 (6 bases). V was cut by 3 bases and J by 2 bases, with 11 bases left in between. This CDR3 contains 15 residues. The CDR3 nucleotides read TGTGCCAGCAGTTTGGGGGACACGGGCAATCAGCCCCAGCATTTT. It is translated as CASSLGDTGNQPQHF.

J is TRBJ2-1 and V is TRBV7-2, with 10 bases matching TRBD2. The CDR3 consists of 17 residues. Germline values: CDR1 SGHTA, CDR2 FQGNSA. With V trimmed by 4 bases and J by 3 bases, 9 bases remained unmatched. CDR3 in DNA: TGTGCCAGCAGCTCTCGACAGGGACTAGCGCGCTACAATGAGCAGTTCTTC. As protein: CASSSRQGLARYNEQFF.

This clonotype was found once. This sequence joins TRBV24-1 and TRBJ1-4, with 8 bases lining up with TRBD1. V dropped 4 bases and J dropped 4; count of bases not matched to a gene: 7. In germline, CDR1 is KGHDR, CDR2 SFDVKD. The CDR3 loop spans 16 amino acids. CDR3 coding DNA: TGTGCCACCAGTGACCCTGGACAGGGAGGTAATGAAAAACTGTTTTTT. The encoded protein is CATSDPGQGGNEKLFF.

V is TRBV2 and J is TRBJ2-1; D is uncertain. Germline V gene lookup returns CDR1 SNHLY and CDR2 FYNNEI. There are 14 residues in the CDR3. Trimming stripped 0 bases from V and 9 bases from J, with 12 bases between. The CDR3 protein is CASSEAPGRPEQFF. The CDR3 DNA sequence: TGTGCCAGCAGTGAAGCTCCCGGTCGTCCTGAGCAGTTCTTC.

J is TRBJ2-3 and V is TRBV29-1; 16 nucleotides line up with TRBD2. From germline, CDR1 is SQVTM and CDR2 ANQGSEA. CDR3 length equals 16 residues. Losses at the gene ends were 5 bases for V and 2 bases for J; bases not matched to a gene: 4. CDR3: CSVTGTSGRATDTQYF. The CDR3 nucleotides read TGCAGCGTTACAGGGACTAGCGGGAGGGCCACAGATACGCAGTATTTT.

The gene calls are TRBV6-2 or TRBV6-3 and TRBJ1-1; D gene uncertain. The CDR3 is 15 amino acids. V dropped 5 bases and J dropped 1 base, with 14 bases sitting between them. Germline V gene lookup returns CDR1 MNHEY and CDR2 SVGEGT. The CDR3 is CASSPFPSGNTEAFF. In nucleotides, the CDR3 is TGTGCCAGCAGTCCCTTCCCGTCGGGGAACACTGAAGCTTTCTTT.

On this clonotype: The junction departs from germline at one end; a sequencing error may be responsible. The rearrangement uses TRBV29-1 and TRBJ1-3; D may be TRBD1 (5 bases). The CDR3 covers 11 residues. From germline, CDR1 is SQVTM and CDR2 ANQGSEA. The CDR3 nucleotides read TGCAGCGTTCTTAGGGGAAGCACCATATATTTT. This codes for CSVLRGSTIYF.

The chain is built from TRBV20-1 and TRBJ2-7; tentatively, D is TRBD1 or TRBD2 (5 bases each). Germline loops: CDR1 DFQATT, CDR2 SNEGSKA (reference sequence). There are 13 residues in the CDR3. This chain's CDR3 is CSAPGRRRNEQYF. The CDR3 bases are TGCAGCGCTCCGGGGCGGAGGCGAAACGAGCAGTACTTC.

This chain links TRBV6-6 with TRBJ1-2; 9 bases map to TRBD1. V shed 0 bases and J 7 bases; nucleotides not matched to a gene: 9. Germline lookup yields CDR1 MNHNY and CDR2 SVGAGI (reference sequence). This CDR3 has 16 amino acids. For the CDR3, the DNA is TGTGCCAGCAGTTACTCTCGGGGACAGGGAGCGAGTGGCTACACCTTC. It translates to CASSYSRGQGASGYTF.

This clonotype was observed once. This chain links TRBV7-2 with TRBJ2-3; D uncertain. Trimming stripped 2 bases from V and 6 bases from J, with 21 bases between. The CDR3 has 17 residues. Germline V gene data show CDR1 as SGHTA and CDR2 as FQGNSA. This CDR3 reads CASSLRTVGAARDTQYF. For the CDR3, the DNA is TGTGCCAGCAGCTTAAGGACCGTTGGAGCAGCCAGGGATACGCAGTATTTT.

The chain uses TRBV7-9 and TRBJ1-1; no clear D gene. The CDR3 length is 13 residues. The ends were cut back, 5 bases at V and 1 base at J, with 8 bases in the middle. Germline V gene sequence: CDR1 SEHNR, CDR2 FQNEAQ (reference sequence). CDR3 DNA sequence: TGTGCCAGCAGCACGAAGTCGAACACTGAAGCTTTCTTT. Translating it yields CASSTKSNTEAFF.

As for this clonotype: A junction end diverges from the germline sequence, so it may reflect a read error. V gene TRBV6-1 combines with J gene TRBJ2-1; TRBD1 matches at 7 bases. The germline gives CDR1 MNHNS, CDR2 SASEGT. The CDR3 runs 14 residues. DNA of the CDR3: TGTGTCAGCAGGCCGGGACAGCCAAACAATGAGCAGTTCTTC. This sequence encodes CVSRPGQPNNEQFF.

This clonotype was counted a few times. J is TRBJ2-3 and V is TRBV29-1; 9 nucleotides match TRBD2. J was trimmed by 5 bases and V by 1 base; bases with no gene match: 13. CDR1 and CDR2 (germline): SQVTM, ANQGSEA. The CDR3 length is 17 residues. The CDR3, as DNA: TGCAGCGTTGAAGGGTTTCAGGGACGAGCGGGAGGAGATACGCAGTATTTT. It specifies CSVEGFQGRAGGDTQYF.